This TCR beta chain was sequenced in a study of identical twins. MiXCR, applied by TCRdb to the 5' RACE reads, yields one record per CDR3 protein. Seen here are some 240,000 distinct CDR3 sequences, about 10% observed once, and the top ten hold 9% to 10%. This clonotype came up many times. The germline gives CDR1 LGHNA, CDR2 YSLEER. V lost 0 bases and J 12 bases, leaving 20 bases between the germline ends. This CDR3 is 16 amino acids long. The receptor was isolated from a man aged 45-65 years in good health. Sequencing used memory T cells sorted from blood. This sequence joins TRBV4-3 and TRBJ1-4, with D uncertain. CDR3 sequence (DNA): TGCGCCAGCAGCCAAGATTCCTTAGGGCCGCTGAGGGAACTGTTTTTT. Protein product: CASSQDSLGPLRELFF.